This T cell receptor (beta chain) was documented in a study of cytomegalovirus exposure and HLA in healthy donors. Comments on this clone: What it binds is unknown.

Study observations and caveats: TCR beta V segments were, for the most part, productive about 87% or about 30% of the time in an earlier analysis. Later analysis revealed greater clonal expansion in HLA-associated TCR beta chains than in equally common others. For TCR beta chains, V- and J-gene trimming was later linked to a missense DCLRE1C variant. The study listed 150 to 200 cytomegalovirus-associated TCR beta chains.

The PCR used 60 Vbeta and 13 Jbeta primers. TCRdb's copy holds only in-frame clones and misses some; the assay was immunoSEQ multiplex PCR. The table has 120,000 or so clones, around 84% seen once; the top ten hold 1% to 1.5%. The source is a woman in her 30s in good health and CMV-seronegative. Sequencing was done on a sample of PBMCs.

The CDR3 DNA is TGTGCCAGCAGCGCCGACAGGGGGAACACCGGGGAGCTGTTTTTT. Amino acid sequence: CASSADRGNTGELFF. The rearrangement joins TRBV7-2 to TRBJ2-2; TRBD1 matches 8 bases. This CDR3 region has 15 residues. Germline V CDR1 and CDR2: SGHTA, FQGNSA. V lost 5 bases and J lost 1; bases outside the gene matches: 3.